The 5 T cell receptor beta chains given below trace back to one sample, sequenced in a study of cytotoxic CD8 clonotypes in ibrutinib-treated CLL. Using immunoSEQ multiplex PCR, the repertoire was profiled, and TCRdb retains in-frame clones only, with some absent. The sample lists some 4,600 clones; 65% to 90% were seen once. Sequences were derived from PBMCs, sampled before ibrutinib treatment. These receptors were obtained from a human donor with chronic lymphocytic leukemia.

V and J are TRBV6-1 and TRBJ1-5; the D is unclear. This CDR3 comprises 15 residues. Trimming took 6 bases from V and 0 from J, leaving 12 bases between them. CDR1 MNHNS and CDR2 SASEGT come from the germline V gene. In DNA, the CDR3 is TGTGCCAGCAGGGCTCAGGTAGATAGCAATCAGCCCCAGCATTTT. This gives the protein CASRAQVDSNQPQHF.

The rearrangement joins TRBV7-2 to TRBJ2-7; TRBD2 matches 7 bases. The CDR3 runs to 15 residues. The V gene's germline CDR1 is SGHTA and CDR2 FQGNSA. The trim removed 0 bases at V and 2 bases at J, leaving 4 bases unmatched. This CDR3 is CASSLAGGPTYEQYF. The CDR3 region has the DNA TGTGCCAGCAGCTTAGCGGGAGGGCCGACCTACGAGCAGTACTTC. The variable domain in full, completed from reference TRBV7-2 and TRBJ2-7, reads GAGVSQSPSNKVTEKGKDVELRCDPISGHTALYWYRQSLGQGLEFLIYFQGNSAPDKSGLPSDRFSAERTGGSVSTLTIQRTQQEDSAVYLCASSLAGGPTYEQYFGPGTRLTVT.

The CDR3 sequence is CASSTTAYGYTF. The CDR3 bases are TGTGCCAGCAGCACGACAGCATATGGCTACACCTTC. The chain is built from TRBV5-6 and TRBJ1-2; the D gene is possibly TRBD1 (5 bases). The CDR3 is made up of 12 amino acids. Trimming cost V 4 bases and J 5 bases, with 9 bases left between them. Germline loops: CDR1 SGHDT, CDR2 YYEEEE.

V gene TRBV21-1 combines with J gene TRBJ2-7; no check of the table's D call, TRBD1, against the DNA was made. TRBV21-1 is a listed pseudogene. This CDR3 is built from 15 residues. The chain's CDR3 is CASSHWDRGGHEQYF. DNA for the CDR3: TGTGCCAGCAGCCACTGGGACAGGGGGGGTCACGAGCAGTACTTC.

The chain recombines TRBV10-1 with TRBJ2-1; 9 bases agree with TRBD2. The CDR3 contains 12 residues. Germline V gene data show CDR1 as WNHNN and CDR2 as SYGVQD (reference sequence). V lost 4 bases, J lost 10 bases, and 2 bases stayed unmatched. The CDR3 DNA is TGCGCCAGCAGTGCCGGGACTAGCGAGCAGTTCTTC. Translating it yields CASSAGTSEQFF.